The subject of this entry is one T cell receptor beta chain. It has no known antigen specificity. Base qualities were left out, and no much larger clone turns up one base away. For memory conventional CD4 T cells, the sort was based on CD4+ CD45RA- CD25- cells. Before staining and sorting, T cells were pre-enriched using a Miltenyi Pan T Cell isolation kit. Primary tumors were characterized by immunohistochemistry for estrogen receptor, progesterone receptor, HER2 and Ki-67. Within a few hours after surgery, fresh surgical tissue was processed by cutting the tissue into small fragments. Tissue fragments were enzymatically digested with Liberase TL plus DNase for about 22 minutes and were then filtered through a 40-micrometer strainer. After DAPI live/dead staining, sorting was performed on a BD FACS Aria II with roughly 96-99% purity. The sorted cells were lysed in TCL buffer, and a Norgen Single Cell RNA purification kit, including DNase treatment, was used to purify the RNA.

These data are taken from a study of draining lymph node invasion in breast cancer (TCRdb year 2020). Turning to the overall study: Across breast cancer tissues, a separate targeted assay used bulk TCR-beta CDR3 sequencing to compare sorted memory regulatory T cells with memory conventional CD4 T cells. From every patient, the primary tumor plus matched non-invaded and tumor-invaded tumor-draining lymph nodes were collected, and both Treg and Tconv subsets were profiled. In the separate targeted TCR sequencing, lymph nodes from five patients were covered, and primary tumors were sequenced for three of those patients. Paper-wide results and their limitations: The data could not resolve whether Treg conversion took place in a given organ or whether converted Tregs recirculated between nodes and tumor. Tracking of the top-100 tumor clones could be carried out in just a couple of patients. Shared TCRs between Treg and Tconv subsets were considered suggestive but not proof of common clonal origin. Detection of some of the top 100 tumor clones in both invaded and non-invaded nodes suggests recirculation between tumor and draining nodes. In each tissue, about 13-25% of Treg TCRs were also present in Tconvs, a finding interpreted as suggesting peripheral induction of Tregs. In the targeted TCR-seq data, Tregs appeared more clonally expanded than Tconvs in all tissues, and both subsets were less diverse in tumor than lymph nodes.

From the cysteine through the phenylalanine, the CDR3 covers 14 amino acids. Only the CDR3 portion is preserved as DNA: 42 bases, with reading frame beginning at the first base. V loses 6 bases, J loses 2 bases, and the germline ends lie 13 bases apart. According to the germline V gene (reference sequence), CDR1 reads DFQATT and CDR2 reads SNEGSKA. Libraries came from bulk RNA-seq. Sequencing took place on an Illumina HiSeq 2500. From the authors' description of their analysis: In the separate targeted TCR-seq dataset, CDR3 sequences were extracted from raw reads and quantified using MiXCR version 2.1.5 with default parameters. In the separate targeted TCR-seq dataset, TCR-beta clones were defined by the combination of V gene, J gene and CDR3 sequence. The separate targeted TCR-seq dataset was filtered by first dropping clones with fewer than three counts and then keeping only the 90% most strongly expressed clones in each sample. In the separate targeted TCR-seq dataset, Treg-Tconv overlap was computed as shared clones divided by total Treg clones per tissue, times 100. Using fastp trimming at Q25 and MiXCR clonotype assembly, TCRdb reanalyzed the public sequencing data and kept in-frame beta chains. Rows are unified per CDR3 protein, each entry keeping the most common DNA and genes. Clone size and V and J calls follow TCRdb, not the original study. This sample has some 1,300 distinct CDR3 sequences in its table, and around 60% of those were observed once. Roughly 7% of the sample belongs to the ten largest clones.

Material: sorted memory CD4+ effector T cells from the tumor. Interpreted using the paper, the cell subset or site label stands for: CD45RA-negative sorted CD4+ T cells (memory Tconv or effector/memory Treg). The clonotype comes from a female donor with luminal breast cancer. The chain joins TRBV20-1 to TRBJ2-2, with a weak D call of TRBD2 (5 bases match). The sequenced DNA is TGCAGTGCCACCGGAGACTACAACACCGGGGAGCTGTTTTTT. Translated, this gives CSATGDYNTGELFF.